The 25 T cell receptor beta chains below all came from one sample that was sequenced in a study of cytomegalovirus exposure and HLA in healthy donors. The PCR ran on 60 Vbeta and 13 Jbeta primers. Measured with immunoSEQ multiplex PCR; TCRdb has only the in-frame clones, and not every one. The sample has 80,000 to 95,000 clones, 78% seen once. Sequenced input: PBMCs. Receptors originate from a young man in good health and CMV-seropositive.

The chain is built from TRBV15 and TRBJ1-1; 9 bases are shared with TRBD1. The length of the CDR3 is 14 residues. Per germline, CDR1 LNHNV and CDR2 YYDKDF (reference sequence). V shed 5 bases and J 4 bases; nucleotides not matched to a gene: 5. The CDR3 sequence is CATSGGQGFTEAFF. The CDR3, as DNA: TGTGCCACCAGCGGGGGACAGGGATTCACTGAAGCTTTCTTT.

This chain links TRBV4-2 with TRBJ1-5, with D perhaps matching TRBD1 (5 bases). The germline V gene has CDR1 LGHNA and CDR2 YNFKEQ. Deletions cut 2 bases from V and 3 bases from J, with 11 bases between. CDR3 length: 15 amino acids. The CDR3 sequence is CASSQQGKPNQPQHF. CDR3 DNA sequence: TGTGCCAGCAGCCAACAGGGTAAACCCAATCAGCCCCAGCATTTT.

The gene calls are TRBV14 and TRBJ2-1, with TRBD2 as a possible D gene (6 bases). The CDR3 has 14 residues. V dropped 3 bases and J dropped 9 bases, with 15 bases sitting between them. CDR1 is SGHDN and CDR2 is FVKESK in the germline V gene. The CDR3 loop is CASSQGPGGSEQFF. The CDR3 bases are TGTGCCAGCAGCCAGGGCCCCGGGGGAAGTGAGCAGTTCTTC.

V and J are TRBV12-5 and TRBJ1-1; a possible D gene is TRBD1 (6 bases). Per germline, CDR1 LGHNT and CDR2 FRNRAP. Trimming removed 5 bases from V and 9 bases from J, with 13 bases in between. The CDR3 runs 12 residues. In nucleotides, the CDR3 is TGTGCTAGTGGTACCGGGACACCTAAAGCTTTCTTT. Protein: CASGTGTPKAFF.

The V gene is TRBV11-1, the J gene TRBJ2-3; 7 nucleotides align to TRBD2. V gave up 5 bases and J gave up 5 bases; unmatched junction bases: 7. CDR1 SGHAT and CDR2 FQDESV come from the germline V gene (reference sequence). This CDR3 has 14 residues. Here the CDR3 DNA reads TGTGCCAGCAGCCTAGGTAGCGGGCGAGATACGCAGTATTTT. Amino acids: CASSLGSGRDTQYF.

The gene calls are TRBV6-1 and TRBJ1-5; D not certain. The CDR3 spans 12 residues. The germline V gene has CDR1 MNHNS and CDR2 SASEGT. Trimming removed 6 bases from V and 7 bases from J, with 10 bases in between. CDR3 DNA: TGTGCCAGCAGGATAGGAGTGCAGCCCCAGCATTTT. As protein: CASRIGVQPQHF.

This clone has more than one count but fewer than ten. The V call is TRBV6-5, the J call TRBJ1-4; tentative D call: TRBD1 (6 bases). This CDR3 contains 14 residues. The germline V and J ends were trimmed by 7 bases and 5 bases, with 14 bases remaining between them. Germline-derived CDR1 and CDR2 are MNHEY and SVGAGI. The CDR3 spells CASNQGGENEKLFF. The CDR3 nucleotides read TGTGCCAGCAACCAAGGGGGGGAGAATGAAAAACTGTTTTTT.

The chain has TRBV5-4 and TRBJ2-1; 7 bases line up with TRBD1. Trimming at V came to 2 bases and at J to 1 base, leaving 6 bases not matched to a gene. The CDR3 runs to 16 residues. The germline V gene encodes CDR1 SGHNT and CDR2 YYREEE (reference sequence). As DNA, the CDR3 is TGTGCCAGCAGCTTCGATGGGACAGTTTCCTACAATGAGCAGTTCTTC. Translated: CASSFDGTVSYNEQFF.

This clone was picked up a small number of times. The chain recombines TRBV6-5 with TRBJ1-1; 7 positions agree with TRBD1. The germline V gene encodes CDR1 MNHEY and CDR2 SVGAGI. Trimming removed 5 bases from V and 4 bases from J; junction bases left unmatched: 4. CDR3 length: 13 residues. In DNA form, the CDR3 reads TGTGCCAGCAGTGAAGCAGGGGGCACTGAAGCTTTCTTT. Amino acid sequence: CASSEAGGTEAFF.

This chain's CDR3 is CASSDTSGRPYNEQFF. The CDR3 DNA sequence: TGTGCCAGCAGTGATACTAGCGGGAGACCCTACAATGAGCAGTTCTTC. The V and J genes are TRBV6-1 and TRBJ2-1; TRBD2 matches at 11 bases. V dropped 3 bases and J dropped 2; count of bases not matched to a gene: 3. Looked up from germline, CDR1 is MNHNS and CDR2 is SASEGT. CDR3 size: 16 residues.

Only a few counts were recorded for this clone. This rearrangement joins TRBV10-1 to TRBJ2-7; D perhaps matches TRBD2 (5 bases). This CDR3 comprises 17 residues. CDR1 is WNHNN and CDR2 is SYGVQD in the germline V gene (reference sequence). V dropped 3 bases and J dropped 6 bases, with 24 bases sitting between them. CDR3 sequence: CASSEWRRAATGGEQYF. Written as DNA, the CDR3 is TGCGCCAGCAGTGAATGGAGGCGGGCGGCAACTGGCGGCGAGCAGTACTTC.

This clone was recorded a few times. The V call is TRBV6-1, the J call TRBJ1-5; D possibly corresponds to TRBD1 (6 bases). CDR1 and CDR2 (germline): MNHNS, SASEGT. V was shortened by 2 bases and J by 6 bases, with 11 bases between the two germline ends. This CDR3 has 14 residues. The CDR3 DNA reads TGTGCCAGCAGTGAAAGACAGGCGGCTCAGCCCCAGCATTTT. The encoded protein is CASSERQAAQPQHF.

In nucleotides, the CDR3 is TGTGCCACCAGCAGAGAACCGATACAGGGATACGAGCAGTACTTC. Translated: CATSREPIQGYEQYF. The chain links TRBV15 to TRBJ2-7, with a weak D call TRBD1 (6 bases). Trimming left V 0 bases short and J 4 bases short, with 13 bases between. This CDR3 contains 15 residues. The germline gives CDR1 LNHNV, CDR2 YYDKDF (reference sequence).

J is TRBJ2-1 and V is TRBV4-1; 9 bases are shared with TRBD1. Germline CDR1 MGHRA, CDR2 YSYEKL. The ends lost 2 bases at V and 7 bases at J; junction bases unmatched: 12. This CDR3 region has 17 residues. This CDR3 is CASSQSNTGTGRNEQFF. As DNA, the CDR3 is TGCGCCAGCAGCCAATCAAACACCGGGACAGGGAGGAATGAGCAGTTCTTC.

The rearrangement joins TRBV7-9 to TRBJ2-2; a possible D gene is TRBD1 (5 bases). CDR3 length: 14 residues. V was clipped by 2 bases and J by 3 bases, with 7 bases between them. Germline V gene data show CDR1 as SEHNR and CDR2 as FQNEAQ (reference sequence). Written as DNA, the CDR3 is TGTGCCAGCAGCTTACTACAGGACACCGGGGAGCTGTTTTTT. Protein: CASSLLQDTGELFF.

This CDR3 is CASSALGLDSYNEQFF. As DNA, the CDR3 is TGTGCCAGCAGCGCACTGGGGCTAGATTCCTACAATGAGCAGTTCTTC. This sequence joins TRBV9 and TRBJ2-1, with D tentatively TRBD1 (5 bases). V was shortened by 3 bases and J by 1 base, with 14 bases between the two germline ends. This CDR3 region has 16 residues. Per germline, CDR1 SGDLS and CDR2 YYNGEE.

There are a few counts of this clone. The rearrangement links TRBV5-5 to TRBJ2-2; the match to TRBD2 covers 13 bases. With V trimmed by 4 bases and J by 10 bases, 4 bases remained unmatched. There are 14 residues in the CDR3. CDR1 and CDR2 from the germline V gene are SGHKS and YYEKEE (reference sequence). CDR3: CASSRTSGSEELFF. The CDR3, as DNA: TGTGCCAGCAGCCGGACTAGCGGGAGTGAGGAGCTGTTTTTT.

The chain recombines TRBV7-8 with TRBJ1-2; 11 bases fit TRBD1. Germline trimming cut 5 bases from V and 5 bases from J; bases unmatched to any gene: 7. Looked up from germline, CDR1 is SGHVS and CDR2 is FQNEAQ. This CDR3 comprises 15 residues. For the CDR3, the DNA is TGTGCCAGCAGCCGAGGACAGGGGGCGATATATGGCTACACCTTC. Translating it yields CASSRGQGAIYGYTF.

The chain combines TRBV10-3 with TRBJ2-1, with TRBD1 matching 10 bases. CDR1 is ENHRY and CDR2 is SYGVKD in the germline V gene. The CDR3 runs to 15 residues. With V trimmed by 2 bases and J by 8 bases, 6 bases remained unmatched. The CDR3 DNA follows: TGTGCCATCAGTGAGGCCGGGACAGGGGACCATGAGCAGTTCTTC. It codes for CAISEAGTGDHEQFF.

V usage is TRBV5-4 and J usage is TRBJ1-2; D is undetermined. This CDR3 region has 13 residues. V was pared by 0 bases and J by 4 bases, with 7 bases between. Per the germline V gene, CDR1 is SGHNT and CDR2 is YYREEE (reference sequence). The CDR3: CASSLAVSYGYTF. The DNA for the CDR3 is TGTGCCAGCAGCTTGGCCGTCTCCTATGGCTACACCTTC. Looking up the rest from reference TRBV5-4 and TRBJ1-2 gives the full variable domain: ETGVTQSPTHLIKTRGQQVTLRCSSQSGHNTVSWYQQALGQGPQFIFQYYREEENGRGNFPPRFSGLQFPNYSSELNVNALELDDSALYLCASSLAVSYGYTFGSGTRLTVV.

This clone has a handful of counts. The rearrangement joins TRBV6-5 to TRBJ2-7, with 10 bases fitting TRBD2. J was trimmed by 4 bases and V by 4 bases; bases with no gene match: 10. Germline V gene sequence: CDR1 MNHEY, CDR2 SVGAGI. The CDR3 extends over 16 amino acids. The chain's CDR3 is CASSSPGLAWGYEQYF. CDR3 DNA: TGTGCCAGCAGTTCCCCGGGACTAGCGTGGGGTTACGAGCAGTACTTC.

CDR3 sequence reads: CASRLLGAAEQYF. In DNA form, the CDR3 reads TGTGCCAGCAGGCTCCTAGGGGCAGCCGAGCAGTACTTC. This chain links TRBV5-6 with TRBJ2-7, with a possible D match to TRBD1 (5 bases). This CDR3 region has 13 residues. CDR1 and CDR2 from the germline V gene are SGHDT and YYEEEE. The V and J ends lost 5 bases and 6 bases respectively, with 15 bases between them.

The chain joins TRBV25-1 to TRBJ2-7; D perhaps matches TRBD2 (5 bases). Germline V gene lookup returns CDR1 MGHDK and CDR2 SYGVNS. The CDR3 runs 16 residues. The germline V and J ends were trimmed by 5 bases and 6 bases, with 23 bases remaining between them. CDR3 bases: TGTGCCAGCAGTACCCTTCCCACTTCGGAGGTCGGCGAGCAGTACTTC. The encoded protein is CASSTLPTSEVGEQYF.

This chain connects TRBV6-5 to TRBJ1-1, with no clear D. Germline V CDR1 and CDR2: MNHEY, SVGAGI. There are 14 residues in the CDR3. V was cut by 7 bases and J by 1 base, with 13 bases left in between. CDR3 loop: CASTSPVTNTEAFF. In nucleotides, the CDR3 is TGTGCCAGCACTAGTCCGGTGACGAACACTGAAGCTTTCTTT.

The chain employs TRBV2 and TRBJ2-3, with D tentatively TRBD1 (7 bases). This CDR3 is 16 amino acids long. Trimming removed 5 bases from V and 3 bases from J, with 18 bases in between. Germline loops: CDR1 SNHLY, CDR2 FYNNEI. CDR3 coding DNA: TGTGCCAGCAGTACCCCTACGACAGGGACTACAGATACGCAGTATTTT. Its translation is CASSTPTTGTTDTQYF.